Shown below are 32 T cell receptor beta chains from a single sample sequenced in a study of identifying expanded T cells in peripheral blood. Only in-frame clones appear in the TCRdb table, and some are missing; sequencing was by immunoSEQ multiplex PCR. The sample yields under 100,000 clones, 70% to 90% seen once. The sequencing input was blood. The receptors stem from a person between 18 and 75 years old in good health.

V is TRBV6-6 and J is TRBJ1-5; D is perhaps TRBD1 (6 bases). Trimming left V 6 bases short and J 3 bases short, with 15 bases between. CDR3 length: 15 amino acids. Germline CDR1 MNHNY, CDR2 SVGAGI (reference sequence). As DNA, the CDR3 is TGTGCCAGCAGGCCCTCAGGGGCTTACAATCAGCCCCAGCATTTT. Translation gives CASRPSGAYNQPQHF.

The rearrangement uses TRBV10-1 and TRBJ1-1; unclear D gene. The CDR3 spans 15 residues. V was cut by 2 bases and J by 1 base, with 11 bases left in between. CDR1 and CDR2 (germline): WNHNN, SYGVQD (reference sequence). CDR3 loop: CASSEGALSNTEAFF. The CDR3 nucleotides are TGCGCCAGCAGTGAGGGAGCCCTTTCGAACACTGAAGCTTTCTTT.

The chain has TRBV6-6 and TRBJ2-5; D possibly uses TRBD1 or TRBD2 (5 bases each). With 6 bases removed from V and 5 bases from J, the gap between germline ends came to 19 bases. The CDR3 is made up of 15 amino acids. Germline V gives CDR1 MNHNY, CDR2 SVGAGI (reference sequence). The CDR3 sequence is CASSLGTLGVETQYF. The CDR3 nucleotides read TGTGCCAGCAGCTTAGGGACCCTTGGGGTGGAGACCCAGTACTTC.

This clone was seen a handful of times. The rearrangement links TRBV19 to TRBJ1-2; no firm D call. Germline-derived CDR1 and CDR2 are LNHDA and SQIVND (reference sequence). The CDR3 consists of 11 residues. The V end was cut by 3 bases, the J end by 8 bases, with 7 bases between. CDR3 in DNA: TGTGCCAGTAGTATGGTTGGGGGCTACACCTTC. Its protein product is CASSMVGGYTF. The full variable domain, in which reference TRBV19 and TRBJ1-2 provide the parts outside the CDR3, is DGGITQSPKYLFRKEGQNVTLSCEQNLNHDAMYWYRQDPGQGLRLIYYSQIVNDFQKGDIAEGYSVSREKKESFPLTVTSAQKNPTAFYLCASSMVGGYTFGSGTRLTVV.

The V and J genes are TRBV6-1 and TRBJ2-2; D is unclear. CDR3 size: 14 residues. CDR1 MNHNS and CDR2 SASEGT come from the germline V gene. V was trimmed by 9 bases and J by 1 base, leaving 12 bases between them. In DNA form, the CDR3 reads TGTGCCAGTTCTGGCCCGCTGAACACCGGGGAGCTGTTTTTT. Protein product: CASSGPLNTGELFF.

The rearrangement links TRBV2 to TRBJ2-2, with D maybe TRBD1 (5 bases). This CDR3 is built from 16 residues. V was cut by 2 bases and J by 7 bases, with 17 bases left in between. The V gene's germline CDR1 is SNHLY and CDR2 FYNNEI. The CDR3 nucleotides are TGTGCCAGCAGTGAAAGATTGGGGCAGGGAAACGGGGAGCTGTTTTTT. Translation: CASSERLGQGNGELFF.

CDR3 sequence reads: CASSSGQIANTGELFF. The CDR3 DNA reads TGTGCCAGCAGCTCGGGACAGATTGCGAACACCGGGGAGCTGTTTTTT. The chain recombines TRBV11-3 with TRBJ2-2; TRBD1 aligns across 7 bases. Trimming cost V 4 bases and J 0 bases; bases outside gene matches: 5. This CDR3 is 16 amino acids long. Per germline, CDR1 SGHNT and CDR2 YENEEA. Full variable domain (rest looked up from reference TRBV11-3 and TRBJ2-2): EAGVVQSPRYKIIEKKQPVAFWCNPISGHNTLYWYLQNLGQGPELLIRYENEEAVDDSQLPKDRFSAERLKGVDSTLKIQPAELGDSAVYLCASSSGQIANTGELFFGEGSRLTVL.

V gene TRBV5-6 combines with J gene TRBJ2-2; TRBD2 aligns across 7 bases. The ends lost 0 bases at V and 3 bases at J; junction bases unmatched: 11. This CDR3 comprises 18 residues. Germline loops: CDR1 SGHDT, CDR2 YYEEEE. CDR3 nucleotide sequence: TGTGCCAGCAGCTTGGCGAGGGAGGGTTTTCAGGACACCGGGGAGCTGTTTTTT. Translated: CASSLAREGFQDTGELFF.

The chain recombines TRBV6-5 with TRBJ1-1; D might be TRBD1 (6 bases). The CDR3 consists of 14 residues. Germline V lookup: CDR1 MNHEY, CDR2 SVGAGI. With 2 bases removed from V and 5 bases from J, the gap between germline ends came to 12 bases. The CDR3 loop reads CASSYQGPVTEAFF. The CDR3 nucleotides are TGTGCCAGCAGTTACCAGGGGCCAGTAACTGAAGCTTTCTTT.

The gene calls are TRBV5-4 and TRBJ1-2; a weak D match, TRBD1 (6 bases). This CDR3 is built from 13 residues. The germline V gene encodes CDR1 SGHNT and CDR2 YYREEE (reference sequence). Trimming took 4 bases from V and 1 from J, leaving 8 bases between them. The DNA of the CDR3 is TGTGCCAGCAGCGCGGACAGTAACTATGGCTACACCTTC. As protein: CASSADSNYGYTF. Full variable domain (remainder filled in from reference TRBV5-4 and TRBJ1-2): ETGVTQSPTHLIKTRGQQVTLRCSSQSGHNTVSWYQQALGQGPQFIFQYYREEENGRGNFPPRFSGLQFPNYSSELNVNALELDDSALYLCASSADSNYGYTFGSGTRLTVV.

This clone was recorded once. The V and J genes are TRBV30 and TRBJ2-7; weak D call: TRBD2 (6 bases). The V end lost 6 bases, the J end lost 3 bases, and 12 bases lay between the germline ends. CDR1 is GTSNPN and CDR2 is SVGIG in the germline V gene (reference sequence). This CDR3 comprises 12 residues. The CDR3 is CACSLGGYEQYF. The CDR3 nucleotides are TGTGCCTGCAGTCTGGGGGGCTACGAGCAGTACTTC.

The chain joins TRBV7-2 to TRBJ2-1, with 7 bases fitting TRBD2. V shed 3 bases, J shed 7 bases, and the junction held 9 bases outside the gene matches. CDR1 is SGHTA and CDR2 is FQGNSA in the germline V gene. The CDR3 is 15 amino acids. The CDR3 DNA follows: TGTGCCAGCAGCTTCGAAGTGGGGGACTATAATGAGCAGTTCTTC. Translated: CASSFEVGDYNEQFF.

The V call is TRBV13, the J call TRBJ1-3; D not resolved. Trimming stripped 3 bases from V and 0 bases from J, with 15 bases between. The CDR3 contains 17 residues. CDR1 and CDR2 from the germline V gene are PRHDT and FYEKMQ (reference sequence). CDR3 bases: TGTGCCAGCAGCTTTCATCTTGACGGAACCTCTGGAAACACCATATATTTT. It codes for CASSFHLDGTSGNTIYF.

The gene calls are TRBV15 and TRBJ1-2; D not resolved. The CDR3 totals 13 residues. Trimming took 0 bases from V and 5 from J, leaving 7 bases between them. Germline V CDR1 and CDR2: LNHNV, YYDKDF (reference sequence). CDR3 loop: CATSRDHLYGYTF. The CDR3 DNA sequence: TGTGCCACCAGCAGAGACCACTTATATGGCTACACCTTC.

The rearrangement joins TRBV7-8 to TRBJ2-2; tentatively, D is TRBD1 (6 bases). Germline V gene data show CDR1 as SGHVS and CDR2 as FQNEAQ. Between the trimmed V and J ends, which lost 5 bases and 6 bases, there was a span of 25 bases. The CDR3 is made up of 18 amino acids. The DNA of the CDR3 is TGTGCCAGCAGCCCACCCCTCCGGACCAGGGGAGTAGCCGGGGAGCTGTTTTTT. Its translation: CASSPPLRTRGVAGELFF. The full variable domain, in which reference TRBV7-8 and TRBJ2-2 provide the parts outside the CDR3, is GAGVSQSPRYKVAKRGQDVALRCDPISGHVSLFWYQQALGQGPEFLTYFQNEAQLDKSGLPSDRFFAERPEGSVSTLKIQRTQQEDSAVYLCASSPPLRTRGVAGELFFGEGSRLTVL.

The chain couples TRBV29-1 to TRBJ2-7; the D is unclear. Trimming took 4 bases from V and 3 from J, leaving 13 bases between them. Per the germline V gene, CDR1 is SQVTM and CDR2 is ANQGSEA. CDR3 length: 13 amino acids. The CDR3 spells CSVVSLLGYEQYF. For the CDR3, the DNA is TGCAGCGTTGTTAGCCTCCTTGGCTACGAGCAGTACTTC.

This chain connects TRBV27 to TRBJ1-6; a possible D gene is TRBD1 (6 bases). This CDR3 spans 15 amino acids. Trimming took off 4 bases at V and 7 bases at J, with 14 bases between the two ends. Germline V gene sequence: CDR1 MNHEY, CDR2 SMNVEV (reference sequence). The DNA for the CDR3 is TGTGCCAGCAGTTGGGGGGGGCAGGCGAATTCACCCCTCCACTTT. Translating it yields CASSWGGQANSPLHF.

V gene TRBV30 combines with J gene TRBJ1-2; 7 bases are shared with TRBD1. Germline V gene sequence: CDR1 GTSNPN, CDR2 SVGIG (reference sequence). J gave up 12 bases and V 2 bases, and 12 bases lay outside the gene matches. The CDR3 has 13 amino acids. The CDR3 DNA reads TGTGCCTGGAGTCCTACAGGGGAGTGGGCTAACACCTTC. Its protein product is CAWSPTGEWANTF. Supplemented by reference TRBV30 and TRBJ1-2, the full variable domain reads SQTIHQWPATLVQPVGSPLSLECTVEGTSNPNLYWYRQAAGRGLQLLFYSVGIGQISSEVPQNLSASRPQDRQFILSSKKLLLSDSGFYLCAWSPTGEWANTFGSGTRLTVV.

This clone was recorded only once. The chain combines TRBV7-9 with TRBJ2-4; 7 bases fit TRBD1. J was trimmed by 4 bases and V by 5 bases; bases with no gene match: 8. The CDR3 length is 15 residues. Germline V gives CDR1 SEHNR, CDR2 FQNEAQ (reference sequence). The CDR3 reads CASSENTGQKNIQYF. CDR3 DNA sequence: TGTGCCAGCAGCGAAAATACGGGACAGAAAAACATTCAGTACTTC.

CDR3 loop: CASTPGLAKNIQYF. The CDR3 DNA sequence: TGTGCCAGCACCCCTGGTCTAGCCAAAAACATTCAGTACTTC. V usage is TRBV2 and J usage is TRBJ2-4; D unclear. The CDR3 sequence is 14 residues long. Germline assignment: CDR1 SNHLY and CDR2 FYNNEI. V was shortened by 7 bases and J by 0 bases, with 10 bases between the two germline ends.

The CDR3 coding sequence is TGTGCCAGCAGCTTCCCGAAATCGGGGGGGGCCAATGAGCAGTTCTTC. Its protein product is CASSFPKSGGANEQFF. The rearrangement joins TRBV11-2 to TRBJ2-1; 8 nucleotides agree with TRBD2. V was clipped by 3 bases and J by 6 bases; unmatched bases: 10. CDR1 and CDR2 from the germline V gene are SGHAT and FQNNGV. The CDR3 has 16 residues.

In DNA form, the CDR3 reads TGTGCCAGCAGCTTGGATGGGGTGGAGCAAGAGACCCAGTACTTC. Translating gives CASSLDGVEQETQYF. The V gene is TRBV5-6, the J gene TRBJ2-5; D uncertain. Trimming removed 0 bases at V and 2 bases at J, with 11 bases between. The CDR3 covers 15 residues. From germline, CDR1 is SGHDT and CDR2 YYEEEE.

This clone was seen a few times. This chain joins TRBV7-2 and TRBJ1-1, with D unresolved. The CDR3 runs 15 residues. V lost 5 bases, J lost 1 base, and 14 bases lay in between. Germline CDR1 and CDR2: SGHTA and FQGNSA. The chain's CDR3 is CASSPQARENTEAFF. DNA of the CDR3: TGTGCCAGCAGCCCCCAGGCCCGGGAGAACACTGAAGCTTTCTTT.

This clone is a singleton in its sample. The chain joins TRBV6-1 to TRBJ1-3; D unclear. V lost 8 bases and J lost 0, with 11 bases in between. The germline V gene has CDR1 MNHNS and CDR2 SASEGT. This CDR3 is built from 14 residues. The CDR3 reads CASWAFSSGNTIYF. The CDR3 DNA reads as TGTGCCAGCTGGGCCTTCAGCTCTGGAAACACCATATATTTT.

This clone has a handful of counts. V usage is TRBV4-3 and J usage is TRBJ1-4; D is possibly TRBD1 (5 bases). There are 19 residues in the CDR3. V lost 0 bases and J 0 bases, leaving 17 bases between the germline ends. Germline assignment: CDR1 LGHNA and CDR2 YSLEER. CDR3 nucleotides: TGCGCCAGCAGCCAAGATCTACCGGGACGGGCTACAACTAATGAAAAACTGTTTTTT. It encodes CASSQDLPGRATTNEKLFF.

The chain uses TRBV2 and TRBJ1-1; D remains unclear. The V and J ends lost 3 bases and 1 base respectively, with 6 bases between them. Germline loops: CDR1 SNHLY, CDR2 FYNNEI. The CDR3 is 13 residues long. Written as DNA, the CDR3 is TGTGCCAGCAGTGATAACAGGAACACTGAAGCTTTCTTT. This gives the protein CASSDNRNTEAFF.

The chain is built from TRBV18 and TRBJ1-1, with D possibly matching TRBD1 (5 bases). Trimming took 3 bases from V and 1 from J, leaving 12 bases between them. CDR3 length: 15 amino acids. Germline V CDR1 and CDR2: KGHSH, LQKENI. The DNA of the CDR3 is TGTGCCAGCTCACCGCAAAAGACAGAGAACACTGAAGCTTTCTTT. It translates to CASSPQKTENTEAFF.

This sequence joins TRBV6-1 and TRBJ2-7; tentatively, D is TRBD1 or TRBD2 (5 bases each). Germline loops: CDR1 MNHNS, CDR2 SASEGT. V gave up 3 bases and J gave up 3 bases, with 12 bases separating them. The CDR3 covers 14 residues. The CDR3 loop reads CASSDGIRGYEQYF. Here the CDR3 DNA reads TGTGCCAGCAGTGACGGGATAAGGGGCTACGAGCAGTACTTC.

This clone was recorded once. The chain joins TRBV6-6 to TRBJ2-3; D uncertain. Trimming took off 6 bases at V and 8 bases at J, with 18 bases between the two ends. There are 14 residues in the CDR3. Germline CDR1 and CDR2: MNHNY and SVGAGI (reference sequence). The CDR3 DNA reads as TGTGCCAGCAGAGATGAAAGAACAGTAGGTACGCAGTATTTT. As protein: CASRDERTVGTQYF.

The chain has TRBV6-1 and TRBJ2-7; a possible D gene is TRBD1 (5 bases). V dropped 4 bases and J dropped 2 bases, with 9 bases sitting between them. CDR3 length equals 13 residues. Germline CDR1 MNHNS, CDR2 SASEGT. CDR3: CASSVGVPYEQYF. The CDR3 DNA is TGTGCCAGCAGTGTAGGGGTGCCCTACGAGCAGTACTTC.

This clone was seen a single time. The genes are TRBV7-2 and TRBJ1-1; D is unclear. Germline values: CDR1 SGHTA, CDR2 FQGNSA. Trimming pared 1 base from V and 6 bases from J, leaving 15 bases between. The CDR3 sequence is 15 residues long. CDR3 region: CASSLGYLARSEAFF. As DNA, the CDR3 is TGTGCCAGCAGCTTAGGATATTTAGCGAGGTCTGAAGCTTTCTTT.

This clone was counted once. The chain couples TRBV5-6 to TRBJ2-3; D is tentatively TRBD1 or TRBD2 (5 bases each). Germline V gene data show CDR1 as SGHDT and CDR2 as YYEEEE. There are 13 residues in the CDR3. V was shortened by 2 bases and J by 10 bases, with 14 bases between the two germline ends. The CDR3 nucleotides are TGTGCCAGCAGCTTATCCGGGACCTCCTCGCAGTATTTT. Its translation is CASSLSGTSSQYF.